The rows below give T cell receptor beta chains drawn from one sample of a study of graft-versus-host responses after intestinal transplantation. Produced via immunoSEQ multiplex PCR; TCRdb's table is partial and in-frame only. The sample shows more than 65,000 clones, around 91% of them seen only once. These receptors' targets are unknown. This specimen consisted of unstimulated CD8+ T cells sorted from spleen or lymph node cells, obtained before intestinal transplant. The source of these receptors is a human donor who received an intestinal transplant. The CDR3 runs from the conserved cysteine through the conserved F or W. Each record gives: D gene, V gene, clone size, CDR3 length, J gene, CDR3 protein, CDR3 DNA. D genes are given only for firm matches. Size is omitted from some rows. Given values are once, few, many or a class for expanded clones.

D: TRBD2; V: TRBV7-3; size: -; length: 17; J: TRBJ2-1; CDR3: CASSLVAGGGKYNEQFF; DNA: TGTGCCAGCAGCTTGGTAGCGGGGGGCGGAAAATACAATGAGCAGTTCTTC
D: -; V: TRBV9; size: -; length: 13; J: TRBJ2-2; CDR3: CASSADWTGELFF; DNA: TGTGCCAGCAGCGCCGACTGGACCGGGGAGCTGTTTTTT
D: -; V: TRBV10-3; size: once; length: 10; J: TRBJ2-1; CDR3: CAIGQHPQFF; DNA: TGTGCCATCGGACAGCACCCACAGTTCTTC
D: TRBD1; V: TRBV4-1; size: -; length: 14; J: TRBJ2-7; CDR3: CASSQGDRGYEQYF; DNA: TGCGCCAGCAGCCAAGGGGACAGGGGCTACGAGCAGTACTTC
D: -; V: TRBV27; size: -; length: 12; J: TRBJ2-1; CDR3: CASTDSSNEQFF; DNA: TGTGCCAGCACGGACAGTTCCAATGAGCAGTTCTTC
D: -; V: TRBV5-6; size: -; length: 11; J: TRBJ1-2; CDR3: CASSWGGDYTF; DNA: TGTGCCAGCAGCTGGGGAGGTGACTACACCTTC
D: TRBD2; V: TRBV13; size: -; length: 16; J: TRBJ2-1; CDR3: CASSLGLGAGGDEQFF; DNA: TGTGCCAGCAGCTTAGGCCTTGGGGCGGGGGGGGATGAGCAGTTCTTC
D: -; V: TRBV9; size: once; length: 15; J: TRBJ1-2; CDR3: CASSVGSGGAYGYTF; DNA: TGTGCCAGCAGCGTAGGGAGTGGGGGGGCCTATGGCTACACCTTC
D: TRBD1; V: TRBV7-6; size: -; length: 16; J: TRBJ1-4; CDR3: CASSKTGTGDREKLFF; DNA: TGTGCCAGCAGCAAGACCGGGACAGGGGATAGGGAAAAACTGTTTTTT
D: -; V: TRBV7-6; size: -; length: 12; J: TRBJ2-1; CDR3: CASSLDGSEQFF; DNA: TGTGCCAGCAGCTTAGACGGGAGTGAGCAGTTCTTC
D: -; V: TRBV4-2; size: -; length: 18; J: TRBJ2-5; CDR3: CASSQVPSPFSRGETQYF; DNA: TGTGCCAGCAGCCAAGTTCCTAGCCCCTTCAGCAGGGGAGAGACCCAGTACTTC
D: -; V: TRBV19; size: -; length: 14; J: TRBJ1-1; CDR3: CASSMFPENTEAFF; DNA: TGTGCCAGTAGTATGTTCCCAGAGAACACTGAAGCTTTCTTT
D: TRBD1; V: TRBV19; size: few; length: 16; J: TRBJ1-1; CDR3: CASSPPLDRAYTEAFF; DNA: TGTGCCAGTAGCCCGCCGTTGGACAGGGCTTACACTGAAGCTTTCTTT
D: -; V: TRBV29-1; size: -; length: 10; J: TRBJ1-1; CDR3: CSGGGREAFF; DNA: TGCAGCGGGGGGGGCAGGGAGGCTTTCTTT
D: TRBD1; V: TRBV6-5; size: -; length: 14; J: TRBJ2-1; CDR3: CASIPGQGHDEQFF; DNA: TGTGCCAGCATCCCGGGACAGGGTCATGATGAGCAGTTCTTC
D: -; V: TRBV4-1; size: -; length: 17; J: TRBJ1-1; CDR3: CASSQVGGGSPNTEAFF; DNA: TGCGCCAGCAGCCAAGTCGGGGGGGGCAGCCCTAACACTGAAGCTTTCTTT
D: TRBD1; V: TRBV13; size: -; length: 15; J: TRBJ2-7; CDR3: CASSFQGARRDEQYF; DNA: TGTGCCAGCAGCTTCCAGGGGGCGCGTCGGGACGAGCAGTACTTC
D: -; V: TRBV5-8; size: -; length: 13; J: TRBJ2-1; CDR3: CASSLVLNREQFF; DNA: TGTGCCAGCAGCTTGGTCCTAAACCGGGAGCAGTTCTTC
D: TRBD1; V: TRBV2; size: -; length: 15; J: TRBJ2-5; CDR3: CASSDGTGGVETQYF; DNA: TGTGCCAGCAGTGACGGGACAGGGGGCGTGGAGACCCAGTACTTC
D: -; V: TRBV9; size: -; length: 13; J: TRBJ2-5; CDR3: CASSLEYQETQYF; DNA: TGTGCCAGCAGCCTGGAGTACCAAGAGACCCAGTACTTC
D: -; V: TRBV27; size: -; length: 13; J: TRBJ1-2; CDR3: CASRGPLYYGYTF; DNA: TGTGCCAGCAGGGGTCCCCTCTACTATGGCTACACCTTT
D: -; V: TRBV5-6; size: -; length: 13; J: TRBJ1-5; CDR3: CASSLAPNQPQHF; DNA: TGTGCCAGCAGCTTGGCTCCGAATCAGCCCCAGCATTTT
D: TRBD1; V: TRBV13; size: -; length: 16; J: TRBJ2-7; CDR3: CASSLGFQGDSYEQYF; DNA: TGTGCCAGCAGCTTAGGGTTTCAGGGGGACTCCTACGAGCAGTACTTC
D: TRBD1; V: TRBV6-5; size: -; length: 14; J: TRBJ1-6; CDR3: CASRTGTENSPLHF; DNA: TGTGCCAGCAGGACCGGGACAGAGAATTCACCCCTCCACTTT
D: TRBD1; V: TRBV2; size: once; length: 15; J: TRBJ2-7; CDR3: CASSEGQGAFEGQYF; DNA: TGTGCCAGCAGTGAGGGACAGGGGGCATTCGAGGGACAGTACTTC
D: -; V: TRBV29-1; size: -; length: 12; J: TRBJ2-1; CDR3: CSVERSYNEQFF; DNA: TGCAGCGTTGAGAGGTCCTACAATGAGCAGTTCTTC
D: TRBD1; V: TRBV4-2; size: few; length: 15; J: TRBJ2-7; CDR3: CASSLVGQESYEQYF; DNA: TGTGCCAGCAGCCTAGTGGGACAGGAGAGTTACGAGCAGTACTTC
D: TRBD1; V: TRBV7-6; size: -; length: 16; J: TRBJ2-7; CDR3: CASSPGVGTGSHEQYF; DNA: TGTGCCAGCAGCCCGGGGGTCGGGACAGGGAGCCACGAGCAGTACTTC
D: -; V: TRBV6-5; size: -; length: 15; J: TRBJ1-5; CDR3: CASHPGQGPHQPQHF; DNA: TGTGCCAGCCACCCGGGGCAGGGGCCCCATCAGCCCCAGCATTTT
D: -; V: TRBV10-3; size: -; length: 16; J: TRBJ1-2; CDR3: CAIGDGGQGKGYGYTF; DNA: TGTGCCATCGGGGATGGGGGCCAGGGCAAGGGCTATGGCTACACCTTC
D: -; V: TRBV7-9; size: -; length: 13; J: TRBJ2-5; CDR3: CASSSSGLETQYF; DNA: TGTGCCAGCAGCTCATCAGGTTTAGAGACCCAGTACTTC
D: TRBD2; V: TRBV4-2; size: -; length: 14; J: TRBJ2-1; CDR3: CASSPPPSGGEQFF; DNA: TGTGCCAGCAGCCCCCCTCCTAGCGGCGGGGAGCAGTTCTTC
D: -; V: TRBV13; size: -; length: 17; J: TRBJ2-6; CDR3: CASSLVFGGTGANVLTF; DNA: TGTGCCAGCAGCTTAGTTTTTGGGGGGACCGGGGCCAACGTCCTGACTTTC
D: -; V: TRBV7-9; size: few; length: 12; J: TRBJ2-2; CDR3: CASNQGGGELFF; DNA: TGTGCCAGCAACCAAGGCGGCGGGGAGCTGTTTTTT
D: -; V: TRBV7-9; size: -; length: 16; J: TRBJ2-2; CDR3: CASSPLTHLNTGELFF; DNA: TGTGCCAGCAGCCCCCTTACCCACTTGAACACCGGGGAGCTGTTTTTT
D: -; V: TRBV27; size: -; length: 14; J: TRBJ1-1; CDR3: CASSLDRLNTEAFF; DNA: TGTGCCAGCAGTTTAGACAGATTGAACACTGAAGCTTTCTTT
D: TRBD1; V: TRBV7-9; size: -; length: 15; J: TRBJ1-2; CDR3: CASSGYRGANYGYTF; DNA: TGTGCCAGCAGCGGATACAGGGGGGCTAACTATGGCTACACCTTC
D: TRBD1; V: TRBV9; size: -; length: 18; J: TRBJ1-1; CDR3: CASSVFATPGQGLAEAFF; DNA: TGTGCCAGCAGCGTATTTGCAACCCCGGGACAGGGGTTAGCTGAAGCTTTCTTT
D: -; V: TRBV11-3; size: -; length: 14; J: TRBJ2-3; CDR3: CASSPDRNTDTQYF; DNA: TGTGCCAGCAGCCCGGACAGAAACACAGATACGCAGTATTTT
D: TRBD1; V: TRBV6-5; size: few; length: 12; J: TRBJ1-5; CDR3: CASGTGNQPQHF; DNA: TGTGCCAGCGGGACAGGCAATCAGCCCCAGCATTTT
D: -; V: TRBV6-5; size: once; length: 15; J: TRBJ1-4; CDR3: CASSYSSVLVEKLFF; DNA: TGTGCCAGCAGTTACTCGTCGGTACTAGTCGAAAAACTGTTTTTT
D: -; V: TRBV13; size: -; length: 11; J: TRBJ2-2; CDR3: CASSLDGDLFF; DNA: TGTGCCAGCAGCTTAGACGGGGATCTGTTTTTT
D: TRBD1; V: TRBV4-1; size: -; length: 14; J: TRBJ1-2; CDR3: CASSPPTGLYGYTF; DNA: TGCGCCAGCAGCCCTCCGACAGGGCTCTATGGCTACACCTTC
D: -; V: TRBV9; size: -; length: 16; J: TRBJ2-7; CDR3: CASSPGEGTHVYEQYF; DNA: TGTGCCAGCAGCCCCGGAGAGGGGACACACGTCTACGAGCAGTACTTC
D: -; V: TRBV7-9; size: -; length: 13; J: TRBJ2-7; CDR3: CASSSALSYEQYF; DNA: TGTGCCAGCAGCTCTGCCCTATCCTACGAGCAGTACTTC
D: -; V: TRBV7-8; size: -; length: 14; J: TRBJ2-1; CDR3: CASSLGTRLNEQFF; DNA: TGTGCCAGCAGCTTGGGTACTAGGCTCAATGAGCAGTTCTTC
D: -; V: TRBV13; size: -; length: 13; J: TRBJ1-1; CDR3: CASSFTQNTEAFF; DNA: TGTGCCAGCAGCTTCACACAAAACACTGAAGCTTTCTTT
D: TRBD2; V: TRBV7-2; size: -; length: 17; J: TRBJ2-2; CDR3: CASSLISLAGGTGELFF; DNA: TGTGCCAGCAGCTTAATCTCACTAGCGGGGGGCACCGGGGAGCTGTTTTTT
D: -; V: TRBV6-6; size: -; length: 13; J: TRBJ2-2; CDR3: CASASGWTGELFF; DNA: TGTGCCAGCGCATCGGGGTGGACCGGGGAGCTGTTTTTT
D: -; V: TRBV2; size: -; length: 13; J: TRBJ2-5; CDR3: CTSNIGAGETQYF; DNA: TGTACCAGCAATATAGGGGCTGGGGAGACCCAGTACTTC
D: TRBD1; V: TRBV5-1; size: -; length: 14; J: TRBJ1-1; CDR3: CASSTGQLNTEAFF; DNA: TGCGCCAGCAGCACGGGACAGCTAAACACTGAAGCTTTCTTT